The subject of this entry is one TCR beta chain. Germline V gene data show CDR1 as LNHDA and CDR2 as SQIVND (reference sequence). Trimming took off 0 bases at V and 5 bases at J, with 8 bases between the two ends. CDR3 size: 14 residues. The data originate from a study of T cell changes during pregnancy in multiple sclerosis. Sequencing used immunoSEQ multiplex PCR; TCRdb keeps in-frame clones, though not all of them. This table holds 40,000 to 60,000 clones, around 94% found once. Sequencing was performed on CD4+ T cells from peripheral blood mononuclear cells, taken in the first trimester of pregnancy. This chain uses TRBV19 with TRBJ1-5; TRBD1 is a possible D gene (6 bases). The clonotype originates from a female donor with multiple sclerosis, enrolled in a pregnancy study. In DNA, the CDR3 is TGTGCCAGTAGTATAGAGGGGGGGCATCAGCCCCAGCATTTT. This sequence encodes CASSIEGGHQPQHF.